One and the same sample provided the 21 T cell receptor beta chains below, sequenced in a study of beta chain features in type 1 diabetes. Their antigens remain unidentified. General study findings and limits: All four CD4+ subsets of Type 1 diabetes patients contained TCRB CDR3s that were moderately but significantly shorter.

Expressed TCRB transcripts were sequenced after all isolated RNA was converted to cDNA. Assay used: immunoSEQ multiplex PCR; TCRdb lists only in-frame clones, some missing. The sample carries a few hundred thousand clones, roughly 13% recorded once. Sequencing was carried out using naive CD4+ T cells from blood. These receptors were taken from a woman under 30 with type 1 diabetes.

Worth noting for this clone: Other DNA sequences of this sample code for an identical CDR3. The rearrangement links TRBV27 to TRBJ2-5, with no clear D. V was pared by 4 bases and J by 0 bases, with 6 bases between. The CDR3 covers 13 residues. Germline assignment: CDR1 MNHEY and CDR2 SMNVEV (reference sequence). CDR3 coding DNA: TGTGCCAGCAGTTCGACTTACCAAGAGACCCAGTACTTC. Protein: CASSSTYQETQYF.

The chain carries TRBV29-1 and TRBJ1-1; D is possibly TRBD1 (5 bases). The CDR3 runs to 13 residues. V lost 0 bases, J lost 4 bases, and 9 bases lay in between. Germline lookup yields CDR1 SQVTM and CDR2 ANQGSEA. Written as DNA, the CDR3 is TGCAGCGTTGAAGAGGGGGGACTCACTGAAGCTTTCTTT. Translating it yields CSVEEGGLTEAFF.

This clone was recorded a few times. This chain uses TRBV6-5 with TRBJ2-7, with D maybe TRBD1 (7 bases). This CDR3 comprises 14 residues. Germline-derived CDR1 and CDR2 are MNHEY and SVGAGI. The ends were cut back, 9 bases at V and 2 bases at J, with 17 bases in the middle. DNA for the CDR3: TGTGCCAGTCAGGGGGGCCCGAAACCCTACGAGCAGTACTTC. Its protein product is CASQGGPKPYEQYF.

This clone was seen more than once but under ten times. V gene TRBV19 combines with J gene TRBJ2-5; TRBD1 is a possible D gene (6 bases). V was trimmed by 1 base and J by 6 bases, leaving 12 bases between them. CDR1 is LNHDA, CDR2 SQIVND, per germline (reference sequence). This CDR3 has 14 amino acids. The CDR3 DNA reads TGTGCCAGTAGTATAGGGCAGGGGTCTCAGACCCAGTACTTC. The encoded protein is CASSIGQGSQTQYF.

This clone came up a few times. The chain uses TRBV6-5 and TRBJ2-7, with D possibly matching TRBD2 (6 bases). Germline values: CDR1 MNHEY, CDR2 SVGAGI. Trimming removed 6 bases from V and 2 bases from J, with 14 bases in between. The CDR3 covers 14 residues. DNA for the CDR3: TGTGCCAGCAGCCCGGGACTGCGACCCTACGAGCAGTACGTC. It encodes CASSPGLRPYEQYV.

This rearrangement joins TRBV29-1 to TRBJ2-3; TRBD2 agrees at 13 bases. Germline V gene data show CDR1 as SQVTM and CDR2 as ANQGSEA. V trimming: 6 bases; J trimming: 0 bases; junction bases outside the gene matches: 9. The CDR3 covers 17 residues. CDR3 nucleotide sequence: TGCAGCGTCGAGGGACTAGCGGGGATGGTTAGCACAGATACGCAGTATTTT. The encoded protein is CSVEGLAGMVSTDTQYF.

The chain's CDR3 is CASSLGARDRVRDTQYF. CDR3 bases: TGTGCCAGCAGCTTAGGGGCCCGGGACAGGGTCCGAGATACGCAGTATTTT. The V gene is TRBV7-9, the J gene TRBJ2-3, with 9 bases fitting TRBD1. The CDR3 sequence is 17 residues long. CDR1 and CDR2 from the germline V gene are SEHNR and FQNEAQ (reference sequence). V was pared by 1 base and J by 5 bases, with 10 bases of the junction left unmatched.

V gene TRBV10-2 combines with J gene TRBJ2-2; TRBD2 agrees at 8 bases. Germline trimming cut 7 bases from V and 6 bases from J; bases unmatched to any gene: 7. CDR1 is WSHSY, CDR2 SAAADI, per germline. The CDR3 runs to 14 residues. CDR3 protein: CASTREGLSGELFF. The CDR3 DNA is TGCGCCAGCACCCGGGAGGGCCTATCCGGGGAGCTGTTTTTT.

This clone was detected a few times. The rearrangement links TRBV30 to TRBJ1-2, with D perhaps TRBD1 (6 bases). The germline V gene encodes CDR1 GTSNPN and CDR2 SVGIG (reference sequence). The germline V and J ends were trimmed by 2 bases and 3 bases, with 13 bases remaining between them. There are 14 residues in the CDR3. The CDR3, as DNA: TGTGCCTGGAGTAACGGACAGACCTACTATGGCTACACCTTC. Translated, it gives CAWSNGQTYYGYTF.

This clone was counted between two and nine times. This sequence joins TRBV5-4 and TRBJ1-2; possibly TRBD1 for D (6 bases). V was cut by 7 bases and J by 7 bases, with 20 bases left in between. The CDR3 runs to 14 residues. Germline assignment: CDR1 SGHNT and CDR2 YYREEE (reference sequence). The CDR3 DNA reads as TGTGCCAGCTACTCCACGGGGGGGGCGAGTGGCTACACCTTC. Translating gives CASYSTGGASGYTF.

The chain couples TRBV7-9 to TRBJ1-1; 10 nucleotides line up with TRBD1. CDR3 length equals 17 residues. Unmatched junction bases numbered 13, after V lost 5 bases and J lost 4 bases. Germline CDR1 reads SEHNR; CDR2 reads FQNEAQ (reference sequence). The CDR3 DNA reads as TGTGCCAGCAGCCTGGGACAGGGGCTTAATCGGGGCACTGAAGCTTTCTTT. Amino acids: CASSLGQGLNRGTEAFF.

This clone was found a few times. This rearrangement joins TRBV19 to TRBJ2-7; 9 positions match TRBD1. This CDR3 spans 14 amino acids. Germline lookup yields CDR1 LNHDA and CDR2 SQIVND (reference sequence). The V segment lost 4 bases and the J segment 3 bases; nucleotides outside the gene matches: 4. CDR3 residues: CASSTGQGLYEQYF. CDR3 nucleotides: TGTGCCAGTAGTACGGGACAGGGACTCTACGAGCAGTACTTC.

This clone was seen a handful of times. The chain carries TRBV5-4 and TRBJ2-1; a possible D gene is TRBD2 (5 bases). CDR3 length equals 16 residues. V shed 4 bases and J shed 6 bases, with 20 bases lying between them. The germline gives CDR1 SGHNT, CDR2 YYREEE (reference sequence). The CDR3 sequence: CASSPLPGSFTNEQFF. CDR3 coding DNA: TGTGCCAGCAGCCCCTTACCGGGATCCTTCACCAATGAGCAGTTCTTC.

This clone was seen a few times. The V and J genes are TRBV6-5 and TRBJ2-1; D not resolved. The CDR3 runs 14 residues. V was shortened by 2 bases and J by 3 bases, with 8 bases between the two germline ends. CDR1 MNHEY and CDR2 SVGAGI come from the germline V gene. The CDR3 protein is CASSYGRVYNEQFF. The CDR3 DNA sequence: TGTGCCAGCAGTTACGGGCGAGTCTACAATGAGCAGTTCTTC.

This clone has only a few counts. J is TRBJ2-2 and V is TRBV9; TRBD1 agrees at 10 bases. CDR3 size: 17 residues. Germline lookup yields CDR1 SGDLS and CDR2 YYNGEE. The ends lost 3 bases at V and 5 bases at J; junction bases unmatched: 10. CDR3 DNA: TGTGCCAGCAGCGCGAATCGCGGGACAGGGGTTACCGGGGAGCTGTTTTTT. Translated: CASSANRGTGVTGELFF. The whole variable domain, remainder taken from reference TRBV9 and TRBJ2-2, is DSGVTQTPKHLITATGQRVTLRCSPRSGDLSVYWYQQSLDQGLQFLIQYYNGEERAKGNILERFSAQQFPDLHSELNLSSLELGDSALYFCASSANRGTGVTGELFFGEGSRLTVL.

Only a few counts were recorded for this clone. J is TRBJ1-3 and V is TRBV4-3; the match to TRBD1 covers 10 bases. The V and J ends lost 0 bases and 8 bases, in that order; junction bases with no gene match: 7. Per germline, CDR1 LGHNA and CDR2 YSLEER. The length of the CDR3 is 16 residues. In DNA form, the CDR3 reads TGCGCCAGCAGCCAAGAAAAGTTAGGACAGGGGGACACCATATATTTT. Translation: CASSQEKLGQGDTIYF.

The chain uses TRBV19 and TRBJ2-1; D possibly corresponds to TRBD1 (5 bases). This CDR3 has 15 residues. The germline V gene encodes CDR1 LNHDA and CDR2 SQIVND (reference sequence). Trimming pared 5 bases from V and 2 bases from J, leaving 13 bases between. In DNA, the CDR3 is TGTGCCAGTAGTTTCCAGGACACACCCTACAATGAGCAGTTCTTC. Translation: CASSFQDTPYNEQFF.

This clone was counted a few times. The CDR3 DNA follows: TGTGCCAGCAGCTTACTAGCGGTTCCCTACGAGCAGTACTTC. It is translated as CASSLLAVPYEQYF. The V call is TRBV5-6, the J call TRBJ2-7; 8 nucleotides agree with TRBD2. J was trimmed by 2 bases and V by 2 bases; bases with no gene match: 3. The CDR3 runs to 14 residues. Germline-derived CDR1 and CDR2 are SGHDT and YYEEEE.

The chain recombines TRBV10-3 with TRBJ2-4, with 8 bases aligning to TRBD2. The J segment lost 5 bases and the V segment lost 6 bases, leaving 9 bases of the junction unmatched. The CDR3 sequence is 15 residues long. The V gene's germline CDR1 is ENHRY and CDR2 SYGVKD. CDR3: CAISNLAGSQNIQYF. The DNA for the CDR3 is TGTGCCATCAGCAACCTAGCGGGTTCACAAAACATTCAGTACTTC.

This clone showed up just a few times. V usage is TRBV27 and J usage is TRBJ2-5; possibly TRBD2 for D (5 bases). The CDR3 consists of 15 residues. With 3 bases removed from V and 3 bases from J, the gap between germline ends came to 14 bases. Germline CDR1 is MNHEY and CDR2 is SMNVEV (reference sequence). The CDR3 spells CASSFRRGLEETQYF. The CDR3 DNA reads as TGTGCCAGCAGTTTCCGGCGAGGGTTGGAAGAGACCCAGTACTTC.

This clone has more than one count but fewer than ten. V and J are TRBV30 and TRBJ2-3; 7 nucleotides match TRBD2. The germline V gene has CDR1 GTSNPN and CDR2 SVGIG (reference sequence). The CDR3 is made up of 14 amino acids. Trimming cost V 5 bases and J 4 bases; bases outside gene matches: 9. The CDR3, as DNA: TGTGCCTGGGGCCTAGCGGTAGTGGCAGATACGCAGTATTTT. Translation: CAWGLAVVADTQYF.